The TCR beta chain described here comes from a study of blood T cell repertoires in COVID-19. Across the study: COVID-19 samples, acute and convalescent, were from the United States, Italy and Spain. From T cells, B-cell-depleted T cells, or PBMCs came the material, which was cDNA or gDNA.

Methods used by the authors: Reference gene primer amplification gave estimated nucleated cell counts. The table came from immunoSEQ multiplex PCR; TCRdb's copy has only in-frame clones and leaves some out. From that table come the V and J calls and clone size; the DNA was used to work out D and trimming. The table has approximately 430,000 clones, about nine tenths seen once. The table lists this clone with a count of one. V was trimmed by 0 bases and J by 10 bases, leaving 19 bases between them. Germline CDR1 reads SGHVS; CDR2 reads FNYEAQ. The CDR3 sequence is 17 residues long. The clonotype comes from a woman younger than 45 with active or convalescent COVID-19. V usage is TRBV7-6 and J usage is TRBJ1-6; D is possibly TRBD1 (5 bases). The material sequenced was peripheral blood. CDR3 region: CASSLASSGYGGSPLHF. The CDR3 nucleotides are TGTGCCAGCAGCTTAGCCTCATCAGGGTACGGCGGCTCACCCCTCCACTTT.